These 21 T cell receptor beta chains originate from one sample sequenced in a study of shared clonotypes between healthy human individuals. Clones were sequenced by immunoSEQ multiplex PCR, and TCRdb holds only the in-frame ones, with some missing. The sample holds approximately 640,000 clones, 80% to 95% seen once. Material for sequencing was memory CD8+ T cells from PBMCs. As to subset: CD45RO+ cells pooled with CCR7-negative TemRA cells. The receptors were sampled from a man between 18 and 29 years old in good health. Some clones in this sample may be carry-over from other donors' samples.

The V and J genes are TRBV11-2 and TRBJ2-7; possible D gene TRBD2, 6 bases. Germline CDR1 SGHAT, CDR2 FQNNGV. This CDR3 has 18 amino acids. Trimming took off 1 base at V and 4 bases at J, with 23 bases between the two ends. The CDR3, as DNA: TGTGCCAGCAGCTTAGGGCCCCGGAGGGGCCCGACCGAATACGAGCAGTACTTC. It is translated as CASSLGPRRGPTEYEQYF.

V is TRBV4-1 and J is TRBJ2-3, with D perhaps TRBD2 (5 bases). Per the germline V gene, CDR1 is MGHRA and CDR2 is YSYEKL. With 0 bases removed from V and 2 bases from J, the gap between germline ends came to 9 bases. CDR3 length: 15 residues. The CDR3 loop reads CASSQDPGITDTQYF. The CDR3 coding sequence is TGCGCCAGCAGCCAAGATCCCGGGATCACAGATACGCAGTATTTT.

CDR3 protein: CASSESGAAYGYTF. The CDR3 DNA reads TGTGCCAGCAGTGAATCCGGGGCCGCCTATGGCTACACCTTC. This chain joins TRBV25-1 and TRBJ1-2; possible D gene TRBD1, 5 bases. CDR1 is MGHDK, CDR2 SYGVNS, per germline. Trimming took off 1 base at V and 4 bases at J, with 10 bases between the two ends. The CDR3 is 14 residues long.

V gene TRBV18 combines with J gene TRBJ2-1; D possibly corresponds to TRBD2 (6 bases). CDR1 and CDR2 from the germline V gene are KGHSH and LQKENI. The V gene lost 3 bases and the J gene lost 8 bases, with 17 bases spanning the gap. The CDR3 has 15 amino acids. The CDR3 region has the DNA TGTGCCAGCTCACCGGCGGGACCGCATTCGGATGAGCAGTTCTTC. Its protein is CASSPAGPHSDEQFF.

V is TRBV7-9 and J is TRBJ1-1; D is unresolved. Germline CDR1 and CDR2: SEHNR and FQNEAQ (reference sequence). Trimming stripped 3 bases from V and 6 bases from J, with 14 bases between. This CDR3 spans 14 amino acids. CDR3 loop: CASSLAMGVAEAFF. In nucleotides, the CDR3 is TGTGCCAGCAGCTTGGCGATGGGCGTGGCTGAAGCTTTCTTT.

This clone was recorded once. This chain uses TRBV2 with TRBJ1-2, with D maybe TRBD1 (5 bases). Trimming cost V 8 bases and J 3 bases, with 22 bases left between them. This CDR3 spans 16 amino acids. Looked up from germline, CDR1 is SNHLY and CDR2 is FYNNEI. DNA of the CDR3: TGTGCCAGCGGGGGACTTACAGGTTCCTTCGACTATGGCTACACCTTC. This translates into CASGGLTGSFDYGYTF.

V and J are TRBV11-2 and TRBJ1-1; D uncertain. Looked up from germline, CDR1 is SGHAT and CDR2 is FQNNGV. V shed 2 bases and J shed 1 base, with 17 bases lying between them. The CDR3 spans 17 residues. DNA for the CDR3: TGTGCCAGCAGCTTATTGAGGTTTGTCAGCTCGAACACTGAAGCTTTCTTT. Translated, it gives CASSLLRFVSSNTEAFF.

The gene calls are TRBV4-1 and TRBJ1-1, with 9 bases lining up with TRBD1. Germline V gene sequence: CDR1 MGHRA, CDR2 YSYEKL. The CDR3 is 18 amino acids. V was pared by 1 base and J by 0 bases, with 9 bases of the junction left unmatched. CDR3 DNA sequence: TGCGCCAGCAGCCAAGTGGGGACAGGGCGAAATATGAACACTGAAGCTTTCTTT. Translating it yields CASSQVGTGRNMNTEAFF.

The V and J genes are TRBV7-9 and TRBJ1-6, with 10 nucleotides matching TRBD1. CDR1 is SEHNR, CDR2 FQNEAQ, per germline (reference sequence). The V segment lost 5 bases and the J segment 7 bases; nucleotides outside the gene matches: 5. This CDR3 has 15 residues. The CDR3, as DNA: TGTGCCAGCAGCCCTGACAGGGGGCTAAATTCACCCCTCCACTTT. Amino acids: CASSPDRGLNSPLHF.

The chain couples TRBV4-1 to TRBJ2-7; 11 bases are shared with TRBD2. Germline CDR1 MGHRA, CDR2 YSYEKL. The CDR3 sequence is 16 residues long. The V segment lost 1 base and the J segment 3 bases; nucleotides outside the gene matches: 5. CDR3 amino acids: CASSQATSGSSYEQYF. The CDR3 nucleotides read TGCGCCAGCAGCCAAGCTACTAGCGGGAGTAGCTACGAGCAGTACTTC.

There are a few counts of this clone. The chain couples TRBV9 to TRBJ1-1; 7 bases line up with TRBD1. CDR1 and CDR2 (germline): SGDLS, YYNGEE. V gave up 3 bases and J gave up 6 bases; unmatched junction bases: 2. This CDR3 is 12 amino acids long. The CDR3 coding sequence is TGTGCCAGCAGCGCAGGGGGTTCTGAAGCTTTCTTT. This sequence encodes CASSAGGSEAFF.

This clone has just one count. V gene TRBV5-1 combines with J gene TRBJ2-7, with no clear D. The CDR3 length is 12 residues. From germline, CDR1 is SGHRS and CDR2 YFSETQ. Trimming removed 7 bases at V and 6 bases at J, with 14 bases between. CDR3 amino acids: CASGTLDGEQYF. The DNA of the CDR3 is TGCGCCAGCGGTACCCTGGACGGCGAGCAGTACTTC.

J is TRBJ2-7 and V is TRBV7-9, with TRBD2 identical over 8 bases. This CDR3 has 16 amino acids. Germline V lookup: CDR1 SEHNR, CDR2 FQNEAQ (reference sequence). Unmatched junction bases numbered 6, after V lost 2 bases and J lost 0 bases. CDR3 sequence: CASSLNRAGGSYEQYF. CDR3 DNA: TGTGCCAGCAGCTTAAACCGGGCGGGAGGCTCCTACGAGCAGTACTTC.

This chain joins TRBV19 and TRBJ2-1, with 9 bases identical to TRBD2. After removal of 3 bases from V and 12 bases from J, the junction contained 6 bases not matched to a gene. There are 13 residues in the CDR3. Germline lookup yields CDR1 LNHDA and CDR2 SQIVND (reference sequence). This CDR3 is CASSIRLAGPQFF. CDR3 sequence (DNA): TGTGCCAGTAGTATCCGTCTAGCGGGGCCGCAGTTCTTC.

The V gene is TRBV7-9, the J gene TRBJ1-5; D may be TRBD1 (5 bases). This CDR3 spans 16 amino acids. V lost 6 bases and J 6 bases, leaving 21 bases between the germline ends. The germline V gene has CDR1 SEHNR and CDR2 FQNEAQ (reference sequence). The CDR3 is CASSRGDEVFGQPQHF. DNA of the CDR3: TGTGCCAGCAGTCGGGGGGATGAGGTTTTCGGTCAGCCCCAGCATTTT.

This sequence joins TRBV4-3 and TRBJ2-7, with a weak D call TRBD2 (5 bases). The CDR3 has 15 residues. Germline V lookup: CDR1 LGHNA, CDR2 YSLEER. V was pared by 2 bases and J by 4 bases, with 15 bases between. The CDR3 DNA is TGCGCCAGCAGCCAAAGGACTTCGATCGTGTACGAGCAGTACTTC. Its protein product is CASSQRTSIVYEQYF.

The chain joins TRBV19 to TRBJ1-4; no clear D gene. Germline loops: CDR1 LNHDA, CDR2 SQIVND (reference sequence). V lost 9 bases and J 8 bases, leaving 16 bases between the germline ends. The CDR3 covers 13 residues. Here the CDR3 reads CASFGRIWEKLFF. CDR3 sequence (DNA): TGTGCCAGCTTTGGAAGGATTTGGGAAAAACTGTTTTTT.

This clone was observed once. This CDR3 reads CASSRATGGFNEQYF. The CDR3, as DNA: TGTGCCAGCAGCCGAGCGACAGGGGGCTTCAACGAGCAGTACTTC. The V call is TRBV16, the J call TRBJ2-7, with TRBD1 matching 10 bases. In germline, CDR1 is KGHSY, CDR2 FQNENV. The ends lost 4 bases at V and 5 bases at J; junction bases unmatched: 8. The CDR3 extends over 15 amino acids.

The V call is TRBV25-1, the J call TRBJ2-7, with no clear D. The CDR3 is made up of 13 amino acids. The germline V gene encodes CDR1 MGHDK and CDR2 SYGVNS. V shed 1 base and J shed 3 bases, with 7 bases lying between them. For the CDR3, the DNA is TGTGCCAGCAGTGAATCGGGCCTCTACGAGCAGTACTTC. Translating gives CASSESGLYEQYF.

The J gene is TRBJ1-1, the V gene TRBV29-1, with D perhaps matching TRBD1 (5 bases). CDR1 is SQVTM, CDR2 ANQGSEA, per germline. This CDR3 is 13 amino acids long. Trimming removed 1 base at V and 4 bases at J, with 10 bases between. CDR3 coding DNA: TGCAGCGTTGAAGGGCAGGGAGGCACTGAAGCTTTCTTT. Translating gives CSVEGQGGTEAFF.

The chain combines TRBV7-8 with TRBJ1-2; D ambiguous. CDR3 size: 15 residues. Per germline, CDR1 SGHVS and CDR2 FQNEAQ. Trimming took 0 bases from V and 1 from J, leaving 9 bases between them. CDR3 protein: CASSLAGRSNYGYTF. CDR3 nucleotides: TGTGCCAGCAGCTTAGCGGGAAGGAGTAACTATGGCTACACCTTC.